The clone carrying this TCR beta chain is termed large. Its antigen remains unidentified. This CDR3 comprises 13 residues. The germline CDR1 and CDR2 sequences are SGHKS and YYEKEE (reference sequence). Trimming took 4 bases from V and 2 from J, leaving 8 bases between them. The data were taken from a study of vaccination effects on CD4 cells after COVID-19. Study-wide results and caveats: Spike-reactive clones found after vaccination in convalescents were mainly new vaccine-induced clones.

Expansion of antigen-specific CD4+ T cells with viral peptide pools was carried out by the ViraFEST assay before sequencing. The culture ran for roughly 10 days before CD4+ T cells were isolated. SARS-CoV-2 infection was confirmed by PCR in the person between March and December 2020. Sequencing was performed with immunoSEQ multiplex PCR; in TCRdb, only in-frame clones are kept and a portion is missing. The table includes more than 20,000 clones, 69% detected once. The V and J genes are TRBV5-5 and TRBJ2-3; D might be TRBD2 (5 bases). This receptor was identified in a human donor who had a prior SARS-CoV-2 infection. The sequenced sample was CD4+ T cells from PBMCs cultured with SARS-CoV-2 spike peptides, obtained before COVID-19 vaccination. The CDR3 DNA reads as TGTGCCAGCAGCCAGACTATCACAGATACGCAGTATTTT. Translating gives CASSQTITDTQYF.